The sequence of this T cell receptor beta chain was determined in a study of sequential checkpoint blockade in melanoma. Sequenced by immunoSEQ multiplex PCR; TCRdb stores in-frame clones only, minus some. The sample carries about 27,000 clones, about 72% recorded once. Treatment defined: randomized to nivolumab then ipilimumab (arm A) or the reverse (arm B). The CDR3 consists of 15 residues. Between the trimmed V and J ends, which lost 9 bases and 0 bases, there was a span of 15 bases. The germline gives CDR1 MDHEN, CDR2 SYDVKM. The chain employs TRBV28 and TRBJ1-5, with a weak D call TRBD1 (5 bases). Material: CD8+ T cells sorted from blood (inferred from file names), obtained from a patient given nivolumab and ipilimumab in sequence. This clonotype was obtained from a human donor with melanoma. In DNA, the CDR3 is TGTGCCAGTACTTCAGGGCAGTTTAGCAATCAGCCCCAGCATTTT. It codes for CASTSGQFSNQPQHF.